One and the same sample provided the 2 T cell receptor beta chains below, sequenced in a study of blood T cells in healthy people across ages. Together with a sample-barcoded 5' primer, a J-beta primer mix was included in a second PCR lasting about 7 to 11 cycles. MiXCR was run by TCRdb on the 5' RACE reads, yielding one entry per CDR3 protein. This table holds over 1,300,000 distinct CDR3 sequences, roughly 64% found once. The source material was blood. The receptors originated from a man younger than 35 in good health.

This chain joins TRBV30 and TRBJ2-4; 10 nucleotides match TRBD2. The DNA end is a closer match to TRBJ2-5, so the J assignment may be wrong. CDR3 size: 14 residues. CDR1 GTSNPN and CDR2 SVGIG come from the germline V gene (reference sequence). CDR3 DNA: TGTGCCTGGGGACTAGCGGAGTGGAGGGAGACCCAGTACTTC. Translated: CAWGLAEWRETQYF.

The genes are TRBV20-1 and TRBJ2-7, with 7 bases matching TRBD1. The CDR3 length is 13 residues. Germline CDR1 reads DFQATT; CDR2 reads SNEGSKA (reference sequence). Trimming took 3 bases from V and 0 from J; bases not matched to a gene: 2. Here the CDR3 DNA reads TGCAGTGCTAGGGGACAGCTCTCCTACGAGCAGTACTTC. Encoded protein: CSARGQLSYEQYF.